Sequencing of this T cell receptor beta chain was carried out in a study of beta chain features in type 1 diabetes. Study-level results: Possible PCR preference for shorter templates applied equally to patients and controls.

Since all of the isolated RNA was reverse transcribed, expressed TCRB transcripts were what got sequenced. Sequenced naive, central memory and regulatory T cell samples produced an average of around 4 million reads. Some clones are missing from TCRdb's copy, which holds only in-frame ones; the method was immunoSEQ multiplex PCR. The sample carries 400,000 to 600,000 clones, around 28% recorded once. As for this clone: Its antigen is currently unknown.

A single heparinised blood sample, averaging roughly 0.11 L, was obtained per donor. Sorting gave populations that all exceeded 95% purity. The sequence was collected from a man aged 18 to 30 in good health. The sequencing input was naive CD4+ T cells from blood.

The DNA for the CDR3 is TGTGCCAGCAGCCACCCCGGGACGGCGAAAAATGAAAAACTGTTTTTT. Its translation: CASSHPGTAKNEKLFF. This chain joins TRBV7-9 and TRBJ1-4, with D possibly being TRBD1 (5 bases). With 5 bases removed from V and 5 bases from J, the gap between germline ends came to 18 bases. Germline V CDR1 and CDR2: SEHNR, FQNEAQ (reference sequence). The CDR3 runs 16 residues.